Presented here are 18 T cell receptor beta chains from one specimen sequenced in a study of tumor and adjacent non-tumor tissue in lung cancer. Three rounds of nested PCR, following a modified ARM-PCR protocol, produced the TCRbeta library. TCRdb processed the multiplex PCR reads anew with MiXCR; each CDR3 protein has one entry. The sample records some 77,000 distinct CDR3 sequences, approximately 68% being singletons. This sample's RNA came from whole unsorted tissue. The sample was lung tumor tissue. The receptors were gathered from a woman aged 65 to 85 with non-small cell lung cancer.

Points on this clonotype: One junction end does not reproduce the germline sequence, and a read error may be involved. This sequence joins TRBV11-3 and TRBJ2-7, with 8 bases matching TRBD1. The CDR3 sequence is 15 residues long. Per the germline V gene, CDR1 is SGHNT and CDR2 is YENEEA. CDR3 residues: CASSLRSGGTYEEYF. CDR3 nucleotide sequence: TGTGCGAGCAGCTTAAGGTCAGGGGGCACCTACGAGGAGTACTTC.

The table lists this clonotype with a count of one. The rearrangement uses TRBV29-1 and TRBJ2-1, with D possibly TRBD2 on 6 matching bases. The V end lost 5 bases, the J end lost 7 bases, and 15 bases lay between the germline ends. This CDR3 has 13 residues. Germline V gene sequence: CDR1 SQVTM, CDR2 ANQGSEA. In DNA, the CDR3 is TGCAGCGTTAACGGCGGGACGGGGAATGAGCAGTTCTTC. Translation: CSVNGGTGNEQFF.

Comment on this clonotype: The junction shows a germline mismatch at one end, possibly a read error. The chain has TRBV6-6 and TRBJ2-4, with 11 nucleotides matching TRBD1. The CDR3 runs 15 residues. Germline CDR1 is MNHNY and CDR2 is SVGAGI (reference sequence). CDR3: CAGSYSWDRGNIQYF. Here the CDR3 DNA reads TGTGCCGGCAGTTACTCATGGGACAGGGGGAACATTCAGTACTTC.

This clonotype appeared a few times. This may arise from a read error, as a much more abundant clone is one base away. The rearrangement uses TRBV12-3 or TRBV12-4 and TRBJ1-4; D is unresolved. The CDR3 spans 13 residues. The CDR3 spells CVSTISGLEKLFF. CDR3 bases: TGTGTCAGCACTATATCGGGTCTTGAAAAACTGTTTTTT.

This clonotype was observed many times. The chain combines TRBV7-8 with TRBJ2-7; D tentatively reads TRBD1 or TRBD2 (5 bases each). V was clipped by 5 bases and J by 3 bases, with 17 bases between them. CDR3 length equals 15 residues. Germline V CDR1 and CDR2: SGHVS, FQNEAQ. CDR3 nucleotide sequence: TGTGCCAGCAGCCCCGGGGCGTCTTTTAACTACGAGCAGTACTTC. This codes for CASSPGASFNYEQYF.

A note on this clonotype: A junction end diverges from the germline sequence, so it may reflect a read error. This chain connects TRBV4-1 to TRBJ2-1; D is uncertain. The CDR3 sequence is 15 residues long. Germline CDR1 and CDR2: MGHRA and YSYEKL. CDR3 in amino acids: CANSQCQSSYNEQFF. CDR3 DNA sequence: TGCGCCAACAGCCAATGTCAGAGTTCCTACAATGAGCAGTTCTTC.

Points on this clonotype: One end of the junction fails to match germline, which may point to a read error. The J gene is TRBJ1-2, the V gene TRBV13, with D perhaps matching TRBD1 (5 bases). Germline V gene data show CDR1 as PRHDT and CDR2 as FYEKMQ (reference sequence). This CDR3 has 13 amino acids. The CDR3 sequence: CASTPGRDYGCTF. CDR3 coding DNA: TGTGCCAGCACCCCAGGCCGGGACTATGGCTGCACCTTC.

V and J are TRBV11-2 and TRBJ2-1; D ambiguous. The CDR3 loop spans 12 amino acids. Germline assignment: CDR1 SGHAT and CDR2 FQNNGV. Trimming left V 5 bases short and J 5 bases short, with 7 bases between. DNA for the CDR3: TGTGCCAGCAGCCCGGACCACAATGAGCAGTTCTTC. Translated, it gives CASSPDHNEQFF.

This clonotype was picked up many times. This chain connects TRBV4-1 to TRBJ1-2, with D perhaps matching TRBD1 (6 bases). Deletions cut 1 base from V and 5 bases from J, with 11 bases between. CDR1 and CDR2 from the germline V gene are MGHRA and YSYEKL. The CDR3 runs to 14 residues. The CDR3 spells CASSQGTENYGYTF. For the CDR3, the DNA is TGCGCCAGCAGCCAAGGGACAGAGAATTATGGCTACACCTTC.

In the case of this clonotype: The conserved phenylalanine or tryptophan is not found at the CDR3 terminus, so this likely reflects a read error. The V gene is TRBV11-3, the J gene TRBJ2-3; no firm D call. Germline-derived CDR1 and CDR2 are SGHNT and YENEEA. This CDR3 has 15 residues. Trimming shortened V by 5 bases and J by 0 bases, and 12 bases separated the two germline ends. In nucleotides, the CDR3 is TGTGCCAGCAGCCACCAACGGAGCAGCACAGATACGCAGTATTAT. This codes for CASSHQRSSTDTQYY.

About this clonotype: A read error may account for a junction end that differs from germline. The chain uses TRBV5-5 and TRBJ2-5; maybe TRBD2 (5 bases). This CDR3 spans 15 amino acids. Germline CDR1 SGHKS, CDR2 YYEKEE (reference sequence). The chain's CDR3 is CAGSSGLAIQETQYF. CDR3 bases: TGTGCCGGCAGCTCGGGGTTAGCGATCCAAGAGACCCAGTACTTC. The whole variable domain, remainder taken from reference TRBV5-5 and TRBJ2-5, is DAGVTQSPTHLIKTRGQQVTLRCSPISGHKSVSWYQQVLGQGPQFIFQYYEKEERGRGNFPDRFSARQFPNYSSELNVNALLLGDSALYLCAGSSGLAIQETQYFGPGTRLLVL.

Comment on this clonotype: Possible read error: a much larger clone is one base away. The CDR3 DNA reads as TGTGCCAGCAACCTCTTGGTTGCGTCTACCGGGGAGCTGTTTTTT. It specifies CASNLLVASTGELFF. The rearrangement joins TRBV5-5 to TRBJ2-2; D uncertain. Germline V CDR1 and CDR2: SGHKS, YYEKEE (reference sequence). Trimming removed 6 bases from V and 5 bases from J, with 17 bases in between. The CDR3 sequence is 15 residues long.

This clonotype appeared many times. This chain joins TRBV28 and TRBJ2-5; 10 positions agree with TRBD1. CDR1 MDHEN and CDR2 SYDVKM come from the germline V gene. CDR3 size: 16 residues. The junction had 6 bases not matched to a gene; V was cut back by 3 bases and J by 2 bases. The CDR3 DNA reads as TGTGCCAGCAGTTTCCCGCGGACAGGGGGACAAGAGACCCAGTACTTC. Amino acids: CASSFPRTGGQETQYF.

This chain uses TRBV4-2 with TRBJ2-3; possibly TRBD1 or TRBD2 for D (5 bases each). Germline V gene sequence: CDR1 LGHNA, CDR2 YNFKEQ. V lost 7 bases and J 2 bases, leaving 19 bases between the germline ends. The length of the CDR3 is 16 residues. CDR3 sequence reads: CASNRKGSSNTDTQYF. In DNA, the CDR3 is TGTGCCAGCAACCGTAAGGGGAGTTCTAACACAGATACGCAGTATTTT.

This clonotype came up many times. The junction departs from germline at one end; a sequencing error may be responsible. The gene calls are TRBV28 and TRBJ2-3; D is possibly TRBD2 (5 bases). Germline CDR1 and CDR2: MDHEN and SYDVKM. The CDR3 has 13 residues. The CDR3 reads CASSSPSRDTQYF. CDR3 bases: TGTGCCAGCAGTTCCCCTAGCAGAGATACGCAGTATTTT. Looking up the rest from reference TRBV28 and TRBJ2-3 gives the full variable domain: DVKVTQSSRYLVKRTGEKVFLECVQDMDHENMFWYRQDPGLGLRLIYFSYDVKMKEKGDIPEGYSVSREKKERFSLILESASTNQTSMYLCASSSPSRDTQYFGPGTRLTVL.

In this sample, this clonotype turned up a few times. With a much larger clone just one base away, this may be a read error. V gene TRBV20-1 combines with J gene TRBJ1-2, with D unclear. Deletions cut 5 bases from V and 2 bases from J, with 15 bases between. The CDR3 has 14 amino acids. In germline, CDR1 is DFQATT, CDR2 SNEGSKA (reference sequence). The CDR3 DNA follows: TGCAGTGCTTCCGGGAATTACTTCAACTATGGCTACACCTTC. Protein product: CSASGNYFNYGYTF.

In regard to this clonotype: The CDR3 does not end in the conserved phenylalanine or tryptophan, so this is likely a read error. The limits of the CDR3 on the DNA are not certain, so only TCRdb's listed CDR3 is given. This chain uses TRBV21-1 with TRBJ2-7; the table's D call, TRBD1, has no DNA check behind it. TRBV21-1 is a documented pseudogene. Inclusive of both ends, the CDR3 amounts to 16 amino acids. The chain's CDR3 is CASNAGAEQGNYEQYL.

Turning to this clonotype: This may come from a read error, since a much larger clone is one base off. Since the CDR3 does not end with the conserved phenylalanine or tryptophan, this likely comes from a read error. The chain combines TRBV5-1 with TRBJ2-2, with 11 bases identical to TRBD2. The CDR3 consists of 16 residues. Germline CDR1 reads SGHRS; CDR2 reads YFSETQ. Trimming took 4 bases from V and 5 from J; bases not matched to a gene: 7. CDR3 sequence: CASSTDSGRGTGELFL. CDR3 DNA: TGCGCCAGCAGCACGGATAGCGGGAGGGGGACCGGGGAGCTGTTTCTT.